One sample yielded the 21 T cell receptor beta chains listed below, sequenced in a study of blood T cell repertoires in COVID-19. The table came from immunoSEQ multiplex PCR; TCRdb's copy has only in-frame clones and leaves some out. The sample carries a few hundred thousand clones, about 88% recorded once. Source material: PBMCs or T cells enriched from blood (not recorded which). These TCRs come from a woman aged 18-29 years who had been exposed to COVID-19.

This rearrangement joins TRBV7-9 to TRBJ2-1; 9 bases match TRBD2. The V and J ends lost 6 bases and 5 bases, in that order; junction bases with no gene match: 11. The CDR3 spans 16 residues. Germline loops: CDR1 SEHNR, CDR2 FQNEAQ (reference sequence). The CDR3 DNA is TGTGCCAGCAGACGCGAGCCGCCTAGCGGGAACAATGAGCAGTTCTTC. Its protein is CASRREPPSGNNEQFF.

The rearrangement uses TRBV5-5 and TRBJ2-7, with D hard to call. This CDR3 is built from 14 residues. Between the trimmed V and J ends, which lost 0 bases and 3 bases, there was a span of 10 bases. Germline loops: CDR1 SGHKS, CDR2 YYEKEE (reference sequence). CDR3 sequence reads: CASSLENAYYEQYF. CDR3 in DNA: TGTGCCAGCAGCTTGGAGAACGCCTACTACGAGCAGTACTTC.

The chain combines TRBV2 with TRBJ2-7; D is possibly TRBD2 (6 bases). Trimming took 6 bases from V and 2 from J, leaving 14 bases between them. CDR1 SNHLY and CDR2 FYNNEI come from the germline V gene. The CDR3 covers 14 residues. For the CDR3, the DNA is TGTGCCAGCAGGGCCGGGACTCCTCCCTACGAGCAGTACTTC. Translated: CASRAGTPPYEQYF.

The CDR3 protein is CASSVVAGQGYEQYF. As DNA, the CDR3 is TGTGCCAGCAGCGTAGTCGCCGGACAGGGATACGAGCAGTACTTC. The V call is TRBV9, the J call TRBJ2-7; 8 bases align to TRBD1. CDR3 length: 15 residues. In germline, CDR1 is SGDLS, CDR2 YYNGEE. The V and J ends lost 0 bases and 4 bases, in that order; junction bases with no gene match: 6.

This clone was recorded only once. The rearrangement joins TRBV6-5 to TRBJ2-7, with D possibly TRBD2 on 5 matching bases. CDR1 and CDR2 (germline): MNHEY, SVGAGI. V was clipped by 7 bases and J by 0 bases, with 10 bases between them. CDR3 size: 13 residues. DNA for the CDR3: TGTGCCAGCATCACAACTAGCTCCTACGAGCAGTACTTC. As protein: CASITTSSYEQYF.

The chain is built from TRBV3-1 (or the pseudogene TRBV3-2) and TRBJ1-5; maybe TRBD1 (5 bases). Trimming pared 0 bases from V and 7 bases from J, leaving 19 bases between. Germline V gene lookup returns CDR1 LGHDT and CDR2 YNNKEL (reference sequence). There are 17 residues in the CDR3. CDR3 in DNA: TGTGCCAGCAGCCAAGAGGGGACGGGGAGGGTTGGACAGCCCCAGCATTTT. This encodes CASSQEGTGRVGQPQHF.

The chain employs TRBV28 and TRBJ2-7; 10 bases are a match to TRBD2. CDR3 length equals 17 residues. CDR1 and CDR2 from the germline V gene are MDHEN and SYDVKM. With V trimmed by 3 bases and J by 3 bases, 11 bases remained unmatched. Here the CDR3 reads CASSLGSSGSRVYEQYF. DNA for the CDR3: TGTGCCAGCAGTTTGGGTTCTAGCGGGAGTCGGGTCTACGAGCAGTACTTC.

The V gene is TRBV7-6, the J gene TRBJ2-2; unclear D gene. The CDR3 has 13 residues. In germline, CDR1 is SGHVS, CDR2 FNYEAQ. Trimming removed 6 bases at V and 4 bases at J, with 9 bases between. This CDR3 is CASSVGGTGELFF. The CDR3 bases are TGTGCCAGCAGTGTCGGCGGCACCGGGGAGCTGTTTTTT.

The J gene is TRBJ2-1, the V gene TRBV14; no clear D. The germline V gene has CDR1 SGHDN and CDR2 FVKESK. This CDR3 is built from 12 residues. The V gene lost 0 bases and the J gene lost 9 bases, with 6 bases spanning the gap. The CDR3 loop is CASSQDYGEQFF. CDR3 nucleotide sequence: TGTGCCAGCAGCCAAGACTACGGTGAGCAGTTCTTC.

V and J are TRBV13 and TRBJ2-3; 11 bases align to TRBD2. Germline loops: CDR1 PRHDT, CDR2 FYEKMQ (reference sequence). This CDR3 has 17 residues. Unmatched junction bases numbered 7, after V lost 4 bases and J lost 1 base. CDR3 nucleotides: TGTGCCAGCAGCTCCACCCCGGGACTAGCGGGCACAGATACGCAGTATTTT. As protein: CASSSTPGLAGTDTQYF.

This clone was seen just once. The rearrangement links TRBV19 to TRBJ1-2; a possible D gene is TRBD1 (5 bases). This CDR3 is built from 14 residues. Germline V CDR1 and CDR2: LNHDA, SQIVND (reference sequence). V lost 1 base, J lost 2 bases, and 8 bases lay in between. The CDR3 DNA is TGTGCCAGTAGTATAGTCGGGGGGAACTATGGCTACACCTTC. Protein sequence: CASSIVGGNYGYTF.

CDR3 bases: TGCGCCAGCAGCTCGGGACAGGATGGTGAAAAACTGTTTTTT. Its protein is CASSSGQDGEKLFF. V is TRBV5-1 and J is TRBJ1-4, with 8 positions matching TRBD1. Trimming at V came to 3 bases and at J to 7 bases, leaving 5 bases not matched to a gene. Looked up from germline, CDR1 is SGHRS and CDR2 is YFSETQ. The CDR3 sequence is 14 residues long.

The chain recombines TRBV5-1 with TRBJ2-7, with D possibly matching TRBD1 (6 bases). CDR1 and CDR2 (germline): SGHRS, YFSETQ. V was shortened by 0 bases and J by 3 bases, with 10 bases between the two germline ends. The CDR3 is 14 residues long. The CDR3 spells CASSLASGVYEQYF. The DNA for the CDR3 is TGCGCCAGCAGCTTGGCGTCAGGGGTCTACGAGCAGTACTTC.

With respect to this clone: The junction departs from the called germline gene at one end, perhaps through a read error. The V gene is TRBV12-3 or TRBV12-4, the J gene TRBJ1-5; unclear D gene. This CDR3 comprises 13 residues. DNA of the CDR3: TGTGCCAGCAGTTTGGCGGGCAACCAGCCCCAGCATTTT. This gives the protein CASSLAGNQPQHF.

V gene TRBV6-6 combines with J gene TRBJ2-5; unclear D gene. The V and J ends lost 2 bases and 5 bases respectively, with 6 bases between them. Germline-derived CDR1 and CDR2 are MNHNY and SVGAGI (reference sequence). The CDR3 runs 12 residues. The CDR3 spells CASSYPRETQYF. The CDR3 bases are TGTGCCAGCAGTTACCCGCGGGAGACCCAGTACTTC.

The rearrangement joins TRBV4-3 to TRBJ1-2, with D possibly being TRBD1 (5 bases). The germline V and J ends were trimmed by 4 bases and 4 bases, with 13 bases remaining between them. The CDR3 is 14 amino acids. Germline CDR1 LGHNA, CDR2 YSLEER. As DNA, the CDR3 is TGCGCCAGCAGCCCGATTGGGGCCTTCTATGGCTACACCTTC. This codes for CASSPIGAFYGYTF.

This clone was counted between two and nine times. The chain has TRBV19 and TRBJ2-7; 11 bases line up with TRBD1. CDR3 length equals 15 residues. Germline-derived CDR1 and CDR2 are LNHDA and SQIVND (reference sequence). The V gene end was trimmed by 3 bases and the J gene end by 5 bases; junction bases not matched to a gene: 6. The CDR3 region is CASSIPRTGGDEQYF. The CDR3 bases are TGTGCCAGTAGTATCCCCCGGACAGGGGGCGACGAGCAGTACTTC.

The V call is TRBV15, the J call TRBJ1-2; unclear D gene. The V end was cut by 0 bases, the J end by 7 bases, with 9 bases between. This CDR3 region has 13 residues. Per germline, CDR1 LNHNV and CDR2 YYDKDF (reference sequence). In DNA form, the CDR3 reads TGTGCCACCAGCAGAGATCGGGTAGCTGGCTACACCTTC. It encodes CATSRDRVAGYTF. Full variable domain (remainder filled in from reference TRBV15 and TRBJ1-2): DAMVIQNPRYQVTQFGKPVTLSCSQTLNHNVMYWYQQKSSQAPKLLFHYYDKDFNNEADTPDNFQSRRPNTSFCFLDIRSPGLGDTAMYLCATSRDRVAGYTFGSGTRLTVV.

CDR3 DNA: TGTGCCAGCAGCTTGTCTCCAGGGGTCGTGGAAAAACTGTTTTTT. Amino acid sequence: CASSLSPGVVEKLFF. The chain recombines TRBV5-5 with TRBJ1-4, with a weak D call TRBD1 (6 bases). Deletions cut 1 base from V and 8 bases from J, with 15 bases between. This CDR3 spans 15 amino acids. Germline V gene lookup returns CDR1 SGHKS and CDR2 YYEKEE (reference sequence).

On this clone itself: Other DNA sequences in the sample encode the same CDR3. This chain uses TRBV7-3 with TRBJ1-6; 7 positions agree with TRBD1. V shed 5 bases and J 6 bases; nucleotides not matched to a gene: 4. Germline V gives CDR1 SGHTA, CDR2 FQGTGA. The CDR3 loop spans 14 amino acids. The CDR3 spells CASSPGTANSPLHF. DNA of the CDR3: TGTGCCAGCAGCCCGGGGACAGCTAATTCACCCCTCCACTTT. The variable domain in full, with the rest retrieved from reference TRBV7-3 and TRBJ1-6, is GAGVSQTPSNKVTEKGKYVELRCDPISGHTALYWYRQSLGQGPEFLIYFQGTGAADDSGLPNDRFFAVRPEGSVSTLKIQRTERGDSAVYLCASSPGTANSPLHFGNGTRLTVT.

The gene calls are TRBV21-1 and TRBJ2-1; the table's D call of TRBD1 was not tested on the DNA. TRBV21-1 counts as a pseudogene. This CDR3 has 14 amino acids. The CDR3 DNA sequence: TGTGCCAGATGGGGGACAGGGGGCAAGAATGAGCAGTTCTTC. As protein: CARWGTGGKNEQFF.